Listed below are T cell receptor beta chains from one sample, sequenced in a study of STAT5B mutations in CD4+ large granular lymphocyte leukemia. The data were produced by immunoSEQ multiplex PCR, yet TCRdb's version contains in-frame clones alone and is incomplete. In the table there are tens of thousands of clones, around 78% of which are singletons. The specimen sequenced was CD4+ T cells from blood buffy coats. Receptors originate from a human donor in good health. CDR3s include the opening cysteine and the closing phenylalanine or tryptophan. Each record gives: D gene, clone size, J gene, V gene, CDR3 protein, CDR3 DNA. The D gene is left open where the match is weak. Expanded clones are given a class, and other clones once, few, many or no size at all.

TRBD1	-	TRBJ2-7	TRBV4-1	CASSQDSGTGYREQYF	TGCGCCAGCAGCCAAGATTCCGGGACAGGCTACCGCGAGCAGTACTTC
TRBD1	few	TRBJ1-4	TRBV5-1	CASSPGGTGNEKLFF	TGCGCCAGCAGCCCCGGGGGGACAGGGAACGAAAAACTGTTTTTT
TRBD2	-	TRBJ2-1	TRBV7-2	CASSLVGTSPTNNEQFF	TGTGCCAGCAGCTTAGTGGGGACTAGCCCCACGAACAATGAGCAGTTCTTC
-	-	TRBJ1-3	TRBV10-3	CAIAPGVSSGNTIYF	TGTGCCATCGCTCCGGGGGTTTCCTCTGGAAACACCATATATTTT
TRBD1	-	TRBJ1-2	TRBV29-1	CSAPLGQGGYGYTF	TGCAGCGCCCCCCTGGGGCAGGGGGGCTATGGCTACACCTTC
-	-	TRBJ2-7	TRBV28	CASALPPGSATTIREQYF	TGTGCCAGCGCCCTCCCCCCGGGGTCCGCTACTACTATACGCGAGCAGTACTTC
-	once	TRBJ1-6	TRBV27	CASSQSSRQVSSYNSPLHF	TGTGCCAGCAGTCAGTCAAGTCGACAGGTCAGCTCCTATAATTCACCCCTCCACTTT
TRBD2	-	TRBJ2-1	TRBV23-1	CASSQPNATMTSGIKLF	TGCGCCAGCAGTCAACCCAACGCAACTATGACTAGCGGGATAAAGCTCTTC
-	-	TRBJ2-3	TRBV6-1	CASSATAGYTDTQYF	TGTGCCAGCAGTGCCACGGCGGGCTACACAGATACGCAGTATTTT
TRBD2	-	TRBJ2-1	TRBV7-9	CASSSWPTSGSLNEQFF	TGTGCCAGCAGCTCGTGGCCCACTAGCGGGAGTCTCAATGAGCAGTTCTTC
-	few	TRBJ1-1	TRBV7-6	CASSWGRDTEAFF	TGTGCCAGCAGCTGGGGACGAGACACTGAAGCTTTCTTT
-	-	TRBJ1-2	TRBV30	CAWRVVGGYTF	TGTGCCTGGAGGGTTGTCGGTGGCTACACCTTC
-	-	TRBJ1-1	TRBV2	CASSAGSLNTEAFF	TGTGCCAGCAGTGCGGGATCCCTGAACACTGAAGCTTTCTTT
TRBD2	-	TRBJ2-6	TRBV28	CASSPPGGEPGANVLTF	TGTGCCAGCAGCCCCCCCGGGGGGGAGCCCGGGGCCAACGTCCTGACTTTC
-	-	TRBJ2-3	TRBV27	CASSKTTSSTDTQYF	TGTGCCAGCAGCAAAACTACTTCTAGCACAGATACGCAGTATTTT
TRBD1	-	TRBJ1-1	TRBV18	CASSSGQDNTEAFF	TGTGCCAGCTCATCGGGACAGGATAACACTGAAGCTTTCTTT
TRBD2	-	TRBJ2-2	TRBV2	CASSDRDFVSLAEDTGELFF	TGTGCCAGCAGTGATAGGGATTTCGTAAGCCTAGCGGAGGACACCGGGGAGCTGTTTTTT
-	-	TRBJ1-2	TRBV6-1	CASSETGAGAFGLTF	TGTGCCAGCAGTGAAACCGGTGCGGGGGCCTTTGGACTCACCTTC
-	-	TRBJ2-1	TRBV7-9	CASSLVGEGTRNEQFF	TGTGCCAGCAGCTTAGTCGGGGAAGGCACAAGGAATGAGCAGTTCTTC
-	once	TRBJ1-1	TRBV19	CATSVTTLNTEAFF	TGTGCCACCTCGGTAACCACGTTGAACACTGAAGCTTTCTTT
TRBD1	-	TRBJ1-1	TRBV11-2	CASSPGLGTALNTEAFF	TGTGCCAGCAGCCCCGGTCTGGGGACAGCTTTGAACACTGAAGCTTTCTTT
-	-	TRBJ1-1	TRBV19	CASTEQATNTEAFF	TGTGCCAGTACGGAACAGGCGACGAACACTGAAGCTTTCTTT
-	-	TRBJ2-5	TRBV7-7	CASSGGGTQYF	TGTGCCAGCAGCGGTGGGGGGACCCAGTACTTC
TRBD1	-	TRBJ1-5	TRBV9	CASSGWDRVNRPQHF	TGTGCCAGCAGCGGATGGGACAGGGTGAATCGGCCCCAGCATTTT
-	-	TRBJ1-1	TRBV15	CATSRDHGVLTSTEAFF	TGTGCCACCAGCAGAGATCATGGGGTATTGACGAGCACTGAAGCTTTCTTT
TRBD1	-	TRBJ2-6	TRBV5-1	CASSRSSGTGNVLTF	TGCGCCAGCAGCCGGTCCTCCGGGACAGGGAACGTCCTGACTTTC
-	few	TRBJ2-2	TRBV4-2	CASSQDGRSNTGELFF	TGTGCCAGCAGCCAAGATGGGCGATCGAACACCGGGGAGCTGTTTTTT
-	-	TRBJ2-2	TRBV19	CASREAGLTGELFF	TGTGCCAGTAGGGAGGCAGGGCTAACCGGGGAGCTGTTTTTT
TRBD1	-	TRBJ2-2	TRBV19	CASSPRQGIISGELFF	TGTGCCAGTAGTCCCCGACAGGGGATCATATCCGGGGAGCTGTTTTTT